This T cell receptor beta chain stems from a study of blood T cell repertoires in COVID-19. Turning to the study itself: Italy, Spain and the United States were the sources of the convalescent and acute COVID-19 samples. The analysed material was cDNA or gDNA that came from T cells, B-cell-depleted T cells, or PBMCs.

How the authors handled the data: Amplified reference gene primers provided the basis for estimating nucleated cell counts. Sequenced by immunoSEQ multiplex PCR; TCRdb stores in-frame clones only, minus some. That table is the source of V, J and clone size, and D and trimming were worked out from the DNA. The sample carries approximately 200,000 clones, approximately 88% recorded once. Germline-derived CDR1 and CDR2 are SEHNR and FQNEAQ (reference sequence). Trimming took 2 bases from V and 4 from J, leaving 18 bases between them. The CDR3 has 16 residues. The V gene is TRBV7-9, the J gene TRBJ2-7; possibly TRBD2 for D (5 bases). This receptor was taken from a woman aged 30 to 39 with acute or convalescent COVID-19. Sequenced sample: peripheral blood. The CDR3 region has the DNA TGTGCCAGCAGCTTATTAGCGAACGAGGTCGGTTACGAGCAGTACTTC. Its protein is CASSLLANEVGYEQYF.